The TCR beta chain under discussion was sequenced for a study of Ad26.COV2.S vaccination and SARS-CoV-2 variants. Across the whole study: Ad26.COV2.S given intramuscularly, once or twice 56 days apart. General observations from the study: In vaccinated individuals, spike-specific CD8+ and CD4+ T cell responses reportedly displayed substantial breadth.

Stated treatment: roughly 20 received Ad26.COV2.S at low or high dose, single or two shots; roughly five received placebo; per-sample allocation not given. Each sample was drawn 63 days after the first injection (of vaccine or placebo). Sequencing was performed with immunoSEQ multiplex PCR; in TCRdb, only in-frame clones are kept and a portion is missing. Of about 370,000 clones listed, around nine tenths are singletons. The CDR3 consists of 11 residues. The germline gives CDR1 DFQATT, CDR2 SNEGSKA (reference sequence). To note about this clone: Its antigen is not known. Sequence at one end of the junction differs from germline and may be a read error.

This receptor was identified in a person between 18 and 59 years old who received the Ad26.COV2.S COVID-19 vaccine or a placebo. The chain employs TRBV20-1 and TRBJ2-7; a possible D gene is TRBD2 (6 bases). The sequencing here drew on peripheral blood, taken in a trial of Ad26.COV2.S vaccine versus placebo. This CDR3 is CSAAVGGRCFF. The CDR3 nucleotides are TGCAGTGCCGCCGTCGGGGGTAGGTGTTTCTTC.